These 30 T cell receptor beta chains were all obtained from the same sample, sequenced in a study of blood T cell repertoires in COVID-19. Here immunoSEQ multiplex PCR was the method, and the copy in TCRdb shows in-frame clones only, minus some. The sample holds 250,000 to 300,000 clones; 88% are singletons and the top ten take 2% to 2.5%. The sample comprised PBMCs or T cells enriched from blood (not recorded which). Receptors were obtained from a woman aged 60-75 years in a cohort exposed to, infected with or recovered from COVID-19 (not recorded which).

V and J are TRBV18 and TRBJ2-5; 9 bases align to TRBD2. Per germline, CDR1 KGHSH and CDR2 LQKENI. The J segment lost 4 bases and the V segment lost 0 bases, leaving 18 bases of the junction unmatched. The CDR3 is 20 residues long. The CDR3 sequence is CASSPPSRPSGVALGETQYF. The CDR3 DNA is TGTGCCAGCTCACCACCTTCCAGGCCTAGCGGGGTAGCCCTGGGAGAGACCCAGTACTTC.

This clone was counted a few times. V and J are TRBV10-3 and TRBJ1-1, with D perhaps TRBD1 (6 bases). Trimming pared 3 bases from V and 1 base from J, leaving 6 bases between. The germline V gene encodes CDR1 ENHRY and CDR2 SYGVKD. The CDR3 length is 13 residues. The DNA for the CDR3 is TGTGCCATCAGTGACAGGGGGAACACTGAAGCTTTCTTT. Its translation is CAISDRGNTEAFF.

J is TRBJ1-4 and V is TRBV28, with D perhaps TRBD1 (5 bases). The CDR3 is made up of 15 amino acids. The germline V gene encodes CDR1 MDHEN and CDR2 SYDVKM. The V end was cut by 3 bases, the J end by 1 base, with 9 bases between. For the CDR3, the DNA is TGTGCCAGCAGTTTCCCCAGGGTAACTAATGAAAAACTGTTTTTT. It is translated as CASSFPRVTNEKLFF. Variable domain in full (rest from reference TRBV28 and TRBJ1-4): DVKVTQSSRYLVKRTGEKVFLECVQDMDHENMFWYRQDPGLGLRLIYFSYDVKMKEKGDIPEGYSVSREKKERFSLILESASTNQTSMYLCASSFPRVTNEKLFFGSGTQLSVL.

The chain couples TRBV7-8 to TRBJ1-2; 8 positions agree with TRBD1. V lost 5 bases, J lost 2 bases, and 7 bases stayed unmatched. Germline CDR1 SGHVS, CDR2 FQNEAQ. The CDR3 runs 15 residues. CDR3 DNA sequence: TGTGCCAGCAGCGCTGGGACAGGAGTCAACTATGGCTACACCTTC. Translating it yields CASSAGTGVNYGYTF. Variable domain in full (rest from reference TRBV7-8 and TRBJ1-2): GAGVSQSPRYKVAKRGQDVALRCDPISGHVSLFWYQQALGQGPEFLTYFQNEAQLDKSGLPSDRFFAERPEGSVSTLKIQRTQQEDSAVYLCASSAGTGVNYGYTFGSGTRLTVV.

The chain is built from TRBV2 and TRBJ1-4; 9 bases match TRBD1. CDR1 and CDR2 (germline): SNHLY, FYNNEI. The CDR3 runs 15 residues. V gave up 8 bases and J gave up 3 bases; unmatched junction bases: 7. CDR3: CASLLGQGPNEKLFF. CDR3 nucleotide sequence: TGTGCCAGCCTCCTGGGACAGGGCCCTAATGAAAAACTGTTTTTT.

The chain employs TRBV19 and TRBJ2-7; 12 bases fit TRBD2. V lost 5 bases, J lost 1 base, and 6 bases stayed unmatched. Germline V gene data show CDR1 as LNHDA and CDR2 as SQIVND (reference sequence). There are 16 residues in the CDR3. CDR3 in DNA: TGTGCCAGTAGTCTGGGACTAGCGGGCACATCCTACGAGCAGTACTTC. Its protein product is CASSLGLAGTSYEQYF. The whole variable domain, filled in from reference TRBV19 and TRBJ2-7, reads DGGITQSPKYLFRKEGQNVTLSCEQNLNHDAMYWYRQDPGQGLRLIYYSQIVNDFQKGDIAEGYSVSREKKESFPLTVTSAQKNPTAFYLCASSLGLAGTSYEQYFGPGTRLTVT.

This chain joins TRBV27 and TRBJ1-1, with no clear D. CDR1 and CDR2 (germline): MNHEY, SMNVEV (reference sequence). The CDR3 has 14 residues. Between the trimmed V and J ends, which lost 4 bases and 0 bases, there was a span of 9 bases. The CDR3 spells CASSSMFMNTEAFF. Written as DNA, the CDR3 is TGTGCCAGCAGTTCTATGTTTATGAACACTGAAGCTTTCTTT.

This clone came up once. The V and J genes are TRBV30 and TRBJ1-1; 12 bases fit TRBD1. In germline, CDR1 is GTSNPN, CDR2 SVGIG (reference sequence). The CDR3 consists of 16 residues. V shed 0 bases and J 6 bases; nucleotides not matched to a gene: 8. The CDR3 nucleotides are TGTGCCTGGAGTGTGAAGGGACAGGGGGCGCACGCTGAAGCTTTCTTT. The encoded protein is CAWSVKGQGAHAEAFF.

This clone was found once. The chain carries TRBV30 and TRBJ2-2; 7 nucleotides align to TRBD1. Germline CDR1 reads GTSNPN; CDR2 reads SVGIG (reference sequence). This CDR3 has 13 amino acids. The junction had 4 bases not matched to a gene; V was cut back by 3 bases and J by 6 bases. The CDR3 DNA follows: TGTGCCTGGAGGGCCACAGGGGCCGGGGAGCTGTTTTTT. It yields the protein CAWRATGAGELFF.

The rearrangement uses TRBV5-7 and TRBJ2-1; D is possibly TRBD1 (6 bases). TRBV5-7 is designated an ORF whose function remains uncertain. There are 13 residues in the CDR3. V was pared by 0 bases and J by 9 bases, with 10 bases between. The CDR3 nucleotides are TGTGCCAGCAGCTTGGAGCAGGGGTTTGAGCAGTTCTTC. Amino acids: CASSLEQGFEQFF.

To note about this clone: Different DNA sequences within this sample yield the same CDR3. The V call is TRBV7-9, the J call TRBJ1-1, with D hard to call. The CDR3 is made up of 13 amino acids. Trimming removed 5 bases at V and 1 base at J, with 8 bases between. CDR1 and CDR2 from the germline V gene are SEHNR and FQNEAQ (reference sequence). This CDR3 is CASSRTGNTEAFF. In DNA, the CDR3 is TGTGCCAGCAGCCGAACTGGGAACACTGAAGCTTTCTTT.

The chain joins TRBV28 to TRBJ1-5; D not certain. The length of the CDR3 is 11 residues. Trimming took off 5 bases at V and 11 bases at J, with 10 bases between the two ends. Germline loops: CDR1 MDHEN, CDR2 SYDVKM. The CDR3: CASSPRGSQHF. For the CDR3, the DNA is TGTGCCAGCAGTCCCCGAGGGTCCCAGCATTTT.

The chain couples TRBV2 to TRBJ1-2, with D possibly being TRBD1 (5 bases). This CDR3 is 13 amino acids long. The germline V gene encodes CDR1 SNHLY and CDR2 FYNNEI. The ends were cut back, 7 bases at V and 2 bases at J, with 11 bases in the middle. CDR3 nucleotide sequence: TGTGCCAGCATAGGGGAAGGCAACTATGGCTACACCTTC. This translates into CASIGEGNYGYTF.

With regard to this clone: Other DNA sequences in this specimen translate into the identical CDR3. The CDR3 nucleotides read TGTGCCAGCAGCCCGCGGACTAGCGGGACGACAGATACGCAGTATTTT. It translates to CASSPRTSGTTDTQYF. The V and J genes are TRBV7-2 and TRBJ2-3; 12 nucleotides agree with TRBD2. The V gene's germline CDR1 is SGHTA and CDR2 FQGNSA. The J segment lost 3 bases and the V segment lost 5 bases, leaving 6 bases of the junction unmatched. CDR3 length: 16 amino acids.

The genes are TRBV5-1 and TRBJ2-3; tentative D call: TRBD2 (6 bases). With 3 bases removed from V and 0 bases from J, the gap between germline ends came to 11 bases. The germline V gene encodes CDR1 SGHRS and CDR2 YFSETQ. The CDR3 covers 15 residues. CDR3 region: CASSSGVPSTDTQYF. CDR3 coding DNA: TGCGCCAGCAGCTCGGGAGTCCCCAGCACAGATACGCAGTATTTT. The full variable domain, in which reference TRBV5-1 and TRBJ2-3 provide the parts outside the CDR3, is KAGVTQTPRYLIKTRGQQVTLSCSPISGHRSVSWYQQTPGQGLQFLFEYFSETQRNKGNFPGRFSGRQFSNSRSEMNVSTLELGDSALYLCASSSGVPSTDTQYFGPGTRLTVL.

The chain has TRBV19 and TRBJ2-5, with D hard to call. Per the germline V gene, CDR1 is LNHDA and CDR2 is SQIVND (reference sequence). V was shortened by 4 bases and J by 3 bases, with 9 bases between the two germline ends. There are 13 residues in the CDR3. For the CDR3, the DNA is TGTGCCAGTAGTACCGACGGAGAAGAGACCCAGTACTTC. Its protein is CASSTDGEETQYF.

This clone was seen just once. V gene TRBV4-1 combines with J gene TRBJ2-7, with 7 bases identical to TRBD2. The CDR3 contains 14 residues. V dropped 3 bases and J dropped 4; count of bases not matched to a gene: 6. The V gene's germline CDR1 is MGHRA and CDR2 YSYEKL. The CDR3 sequence: CASSQGRTSYEQYF. The CDR3 DNA sequence: TGCGCCAGCAGCCAGGGTCGGACTAGTTACGAGCAGTACTTC.

CDR3 amino acids: CASSDEQGGEAFF. CDR3 sequence (DNA): TGTGCCAGCAGTGATGAGCAGGGTGGTGAAGCTTTCTTT. The chain employs TRBV6-4 and TRBJ1-1; the D gene is possibly TRBD1 (5 bases). Germline V gives CDR1 MRHNA, CDR2 SNTAGT. The CDR3 loop spans 13 amino acids. Trimming shortened V by 3 bases and J by 7 bases, and 12 bases separated the two germline ends.

The chain is built from TRBV7-2 and TRBJ2-6; maybe TRBD1 (6 bases). V gave up 5 bases and J gave up 2 bases, with 13 bases separating them. Per germline, CDR1 SGHTA and CDR2 FQGNSA. The CDR3 is 16 residues long. The CDR3 DNA follows: TGTGCCAGCAGCCTTACAGGGACCCCTGGGGCCAACGTCCTGACTTTC. This sequence encodes CASSLTGTPGANVLTF.

V gene TRBV19 combines with J gene TRBJ2-7; TRBD1 aligns across 9 bases. The J segment lost 1 base and the V segment lost 7 bases, leaving 5 bases of the junction unmatched. The V gene's germline CDR1 is LNHDA and CDR2 SQIVND (reference sequence). There are 14 residues in the CDR3. CDR3 coding DNA: TGTGCCAGTACCCCCGGGACAGGGTCCTACGAGCAGTACTTC. It specifies CASTPGTGSYEQYF.

The chain joins TRBV2 to TRBJ2-6; no firm D call. V was clipped by 6 bases and J by 0 bases, with 12 bases between them. CDR3 size: 16 residues. Per germline, CDR1 SNHLY and CDR2 FYNNEI. In nucleotides, the CDR3 is TGTGCCAGCAGGATGACACCATCCTCTGGGGCCAACGTCCTGACTTTC. Residues: CASRMTPSSGANVLTF. The variable domain in full, with the rest retrieved from reference TRBV2 and TRBJ2-6, is EPEVTQTPSHQVTQMGQEVILRCVPISNHLYFYWYRQILGQKVEFLVSFYNNEISEKSEIFDDQFSVERPDGSNFTLKIRSTKLEDSAMYFCASRMTPSSGANVLTFGAGSRLTVL.

V and J are TRBV5-4 and TRBJ2-5; 8 bases map to TRBD2. The CDR3 length is 17 residues. Germline lookup yields CDR1 SGHNT and CDR2 YYREEE (reference sequence). With 6 bases clipped from V and 5 bases from J, the junction kept 18 bases outside the gene matches. The CDR3 sequence: CASNPDTSGRSRETQYF. The CDR3 DNA reads TGTGCCAGCAACCCCGATACTAGCGGCCGTTCTAGGGAGACCCAGTACTTC.

This chain connects TRBV7-2 to TRBJ1-4; D is possibly TRBD1 (5 bases). There are 18 residues in the CDR3. CDR1 is SGHTA and CDR2 is FQGNSA in the germline V gene. Trimming took 1 base from V and 0 from J, leaving 15 bases between them. CDR3 nucleotide sequence: TGTGCCAGCAGCTTAGAACTCTCGGTGACAGCAACTAATGAAAAACTGTTTTTT. It yields the protein CASSLELSVTATNEKLFF.

Only one count was recorded for this clone. The chain uses TRBV19 and TRBJ1-6; no reliable D call. Germline V gene data show CDR1 as LNHDA and CDR2 as SQIVND (reference sequence). The length of the CDR3 is 16 residues. V was shortened by 6 bases and J by 2 bases, with 14 bases between the two germline ends. In DNA, the CDR3 is TGTGCCAGTAGCACCGACACGAGTCCCTATAATTCACCCCTCCACTTT. Its translation: CASSTDTSPYNSPLHF.

This clone appeared a single time. The chain carries TRBV28 and TRBJ1-5; tentatively, D is TRBD1 (5 bases). Germline CDR1 MDHEN, CDR2 SYDVKM. There are 15 residues in the CDR3. Trimming removed 2 bases at V and 0 bases at J, with 8 bases between. CDR3 amino acids: CASSLAQGSNQPQHF. The CDR3 DNA sequence: TGTGCCAGCAGTTTAGCGCAGGGTAGCAATCAGCCCCAGCATTTT. The variable domain in full, completed from reference TRBV28 and TRBJ1-5, reads DVKVTQSSRYLVKRTGEKVFLECVQDMDHENMFWYRQDPGLGLRLIYFSYDVKMKEKGDIPEGYSVSREKKERFSLILESASTNQTSMYLCASSLAQGSNQPQHFGDGTRLSIL.

The V call is TRBV7-3, the J call TRBJ1-2; D not resolved. The germline V and J ends were trimmed by 5 bases and 0 bases, with 19 bases remaining between them. In germline, CDR1 is SGHTA, CDR2 FQGTGA. The CDR3 totals 17 residues. CDR3 sequence reads: CASSPPEKSPPNYGYTF. In DNA form, the CDR3 reads TGTGCCAGCAGCCCCCCCGAGAAATCTCCCCCTAACTATGGCTACACCTTC. The whole variable domain, remainder taken from reference TRBV7-3 and TRBJ1-2, is GAGVSQTPSNKVTEKGKYVELRCDPISGHTALYWYRQSLGQGPEFLIYFQGTGAADDSGLPNDRFFAVRPEGSVSTLKIQRTERGDSAVYLCASSPPEKSPPNYGYTFGSGTRLTVV.

This clone was detected once. The genes are TRBV30 and TRBJ2-2; 10 nucleotides align to TRBD2. Germline V gene data show CDR1 as GTSNPN and CDR2 as SVGIG (reference sequence). The CDR3 length is 17 residues. V was pared by 7 bases and J by 5 bases, with 16 bases of the junction left unmatched. In DNA, the CDR3 is TGTGCCTCCCTCGGGGCCCTTACTAGCGGGGCAACCGGGGAGCTGTTTTTT. It codes for CASLGALTSGATGELFF.

The chain combines TRBV11-1 with TRBJ2-4; 11 positions agree with TRBD1. V lost 5 bases to trimming and J lost 4 bases; unmatched junction nucleotides: 4. The CDR3 spans 15 residues. Per germline, CDR1 SGHAT and CDR2 FQDESV (reference sequence). The CDR3 sequence is CASSPGQGGKNIQYF. Here the CDR3 DNA reads TGTGCCAGCAGCCCGGGACAGGGGGGGAAAAACATTCAGTACTTC. The variable domain in full, with the rest retrieved from reference TRBV11-1 and TRBJ2-4, is EAEVAQSPRYKITEKSQAVAFWCDPISGHATLYWYRQILGQGPELLVQFQDESVVDDSQLPKDRFSAERLKGVDSTLKIQPAELGDSAMYLCASSPGQGGKNIQYFGAGTRLSVL.

The chain uses TRBV5-8 and TRBJ1-2; D unresolved. With 6 bases removed from V and 11 bases from J, the gap between germline ends came to 20 bases. The CDR3 is 13 residues long. Germline V gene data show CDR1 as SGHTS and CDR2 as YDEGEE. Written as DNA, the CDR3 is TGTGCCAGCATGTTTGTCGGCCCTGTGGAGTACACCTTC. Its protein is CASMFVGPVEYTF.

The V call is TRBV7-2, the J call TRBJ2-7, with TRBD1 as a possible D gene (6 bases). Deletions cut 5 bases from V and 6 bases from J, with 17 bases between. This CDR3 comprises 14 residues. CDR1 is SGHTA and CDR2 is FQGNSA in the germline V gene. CDR3 nucleotide sequence: TGTGCCAGCAGCGTGGACAGAATTATGTCCGAGCAGTACTTC. Its protein is CASSVDRIMSEQYF.